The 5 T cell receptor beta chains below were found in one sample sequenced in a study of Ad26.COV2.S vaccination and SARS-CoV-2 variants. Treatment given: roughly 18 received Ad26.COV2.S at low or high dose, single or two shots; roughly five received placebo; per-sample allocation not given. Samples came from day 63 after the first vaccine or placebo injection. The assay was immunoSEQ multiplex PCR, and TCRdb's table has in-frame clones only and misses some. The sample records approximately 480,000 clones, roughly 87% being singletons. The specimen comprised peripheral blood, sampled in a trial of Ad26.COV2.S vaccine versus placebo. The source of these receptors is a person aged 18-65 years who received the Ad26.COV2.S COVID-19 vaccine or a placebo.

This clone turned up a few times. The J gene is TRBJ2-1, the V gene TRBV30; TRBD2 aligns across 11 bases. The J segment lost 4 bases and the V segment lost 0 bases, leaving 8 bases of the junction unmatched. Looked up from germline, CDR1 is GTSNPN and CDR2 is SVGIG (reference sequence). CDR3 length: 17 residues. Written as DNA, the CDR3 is TGTGCCTGGAGTGTACGGCCTAGCGGGAGGAGGTACAATGAGCAGTTCTTC. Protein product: CAWSVRPSGRRYNEQFF.

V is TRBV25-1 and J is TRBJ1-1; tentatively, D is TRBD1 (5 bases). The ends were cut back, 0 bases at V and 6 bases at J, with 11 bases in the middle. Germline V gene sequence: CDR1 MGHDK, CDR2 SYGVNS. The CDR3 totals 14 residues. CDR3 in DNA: TGTGCCAGCAGTGAATATTCCTTGGGACCTGAAGCTTTCTTT. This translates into CASSEYSLGPEAFF.

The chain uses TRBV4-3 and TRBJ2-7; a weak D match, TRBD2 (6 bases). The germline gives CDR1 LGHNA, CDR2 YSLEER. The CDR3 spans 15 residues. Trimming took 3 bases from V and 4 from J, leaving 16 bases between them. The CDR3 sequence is CASSQGHVAGYEQYF. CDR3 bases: TGCGCCAGCAGCCAGGGGCATGTTGCGGGGTACGAGCAGTACTTC.

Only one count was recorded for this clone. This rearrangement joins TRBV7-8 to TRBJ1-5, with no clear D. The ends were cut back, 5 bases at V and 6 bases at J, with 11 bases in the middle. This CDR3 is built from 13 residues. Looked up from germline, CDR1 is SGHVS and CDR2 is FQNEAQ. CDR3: CASSRSLGQPQHF. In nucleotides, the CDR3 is TGTGCCAGCAGCCGGAGCCTCGGTCAGCCCCAGCATTTT.

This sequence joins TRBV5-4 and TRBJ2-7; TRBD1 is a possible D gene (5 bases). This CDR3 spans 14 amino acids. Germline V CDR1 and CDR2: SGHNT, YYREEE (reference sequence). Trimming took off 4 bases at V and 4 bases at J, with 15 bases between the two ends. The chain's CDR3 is CASSQKTASYEQYF. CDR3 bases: TGTGCCAGCAGCCAAAAGACAGCCAGTTACGAGCAGTACTTC. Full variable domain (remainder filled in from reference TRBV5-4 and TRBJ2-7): ETGVTQSPTHLIKTRGQQVTLRCSSQSGHNTVSWYQQALGQGPQFIFQYYREEENGRGNFPPRFSGLQFPNYSSELNVNALELDDSALYLCASSQKTASYEQYFGPGTRLTVT.